Below, 26 T cell receptor beta chains from the same sample are listed, as sequenced in a study of shared clonotypes between healthy human individuals. Sequenced by immunoSEQ multiplex PCR; TCRdb stores in-frame clones only, minus some. The table lists about 2 million clones, about 95% of them singletons. The sample taken for sequencing was naive CD4+ T cells sorted from blood. As for subset: CD45RA+ positively selected. These receptors originate from a man aged 18 to 35 in good health.

The chain recombines TRBV7-9 with TRBJ2-5; tentatively, D is TRBD1 (6 bases). Trimming took off 5 bases at V and 2 bases at J, with 15 bases between the two ends. The CDR3 has 15 amino acids. CDR1 is SEHNR and CDR2 is FQNEAQ in the germline V gene (reference sequence). The CDR3 region has the DNA TGTGCCAGCAGCGGTGGGCGAGGGGGTCAAGAGACCCAGTACTTC. It specifies CASSGGRGGQETQYF.

The chain has TRBV9 and TRBJ1-3; D is undetermined. V lost 4 bases to trimming and J lost 0 bases, with 8 bases between them. Germline-derived CDR1 and CDR2 are SGDLS and YYNGEE. The CDR3 length is 14 residues. The CDR3 loop reads CASSPDTSGNTIYF. The CDR3 DNA follows: TGTGCCAGCAGCCCCGACACCTCTGGAAACACCATATATTTT.

The chain combines TRBV11-2 with TRBJ2-7; 10 bases are a match to TRBD2. Germline assignment: CDR1 SGHAT and CDR2 FQNNGV. J gave up 6 bases and V 3 bases, and 17 bases lay outside the gene matches. The CDR3 runs 18 residues. CDR3 in amino acids: CASSLLVSGRNYAGEQYF. CDR3 nucleotide sequence: TGTGCCAGCAGCTTGTTGGTTAGCGGGAGGAATTACGCCGGCGAGCAGTACTTC.

The V and J genes are TRBV4-1 and TRBJ1-1; D is undetermined. V was pared by 0 bases and J by 8 bases, with 10 bases between. In germline, CDR1 is MGHRA, CDR2 YSYEKL. The CDR3 consists of 13 residues. CDR3 sequence (DNA): TGCGCCAGCAGCCAAGATGGAACAGTCGAAGCTTTCTTT. It codes for CASSQDGTVEAFF.

V gene TRBV27 combines with J gene TRBJ2-7, with D possibly being TRBD2 (5 bases). Germline V gene sequence: CDR1 MNHEY, CDR2 SMNVEV (reference sequence). Trimming pared 4 bases from V and 4 bases from J, leaving 14 bases between. CDR3 length: 14 residues. The CDR3 here is CASSSGISGYEQYF. The CDR3 DNA follows: TGTGCCAGCAGTTCGGGAATTTCGGGGTACGAGCAGTACTTC.

The chain links TRBV14 to TRBJ2-2; 7 nucleotides align to TRBD1. Trimming cost V 4 bases and J 5 bases; bases outside gene matches: 4. The CDR3 runs 14 residues. From germline, CDR1 is SGHDN and CDR2 FVKESK. CDR3 DNA: TGTGCCAGCAGCCTTAGGGACAGAACCGGGGAGCTGTTTTTT. Protein: CASSLRDRTGELFF.

V is TRBV10-3 and J is TRBJ1-4; no reliable D call. Trimming left V 9 bases short and J 0 bases short, with 8 bases between. CDR1 ENHRY and CDR2 SYGVKD come from the germline V gene. The CDR3 spans 13 residues. DNA of the CDR3: TGTGCCATACGAGGAGCAACTAATGAAAAACTGTTTTTT. Translated: CAIRGATNEKLFF.

The chain joins TRBV18 to TRBJ2-7; D may be TRBD1 or TRBD2 (5 bases each). Germline CDR1 is KGHSH and CDR2 is LQKENI. This CDR3 region has 14 residues. Trimming took 2 bases from V and 4 from J, leaving 12 bases between them. The CDR3 sequence: CASSPTRGAYEQYF. The CDR3 DNA sequence: TGTGCCAGCTCACCAACGAGGGGAGCGTACGAGCAGTACTTC.

This chain connects TRBV25-1 to TRBJ2-3, with D perhaps matching TRBD2 (6 bases). V gave up 7 bases and J gave up 8 bases, with 16 bases separating them. Per the germline V gene, CDR1 is MGHDK and CDR2 is SYGVNS. This CDR3 region has 13 residues. In DNA form, the CDR3 reads TGTGCCAGCATGGAGGGTCTCGGAGGTACGCAGTATTTT. Translating it yields CASMEGLGGTQYF.

The chain recombines TRBV6-6 with TRBJ1-1, with no clear D. Trimming removed 2 bases from V and 1 base from J, with 8 bases in between. The CDR3 covers 14 residues. Germline V gene lookup returns CDR1 MNHNY and CDR2 SVGAGI (reference sequence). The CDR3 DNA reads as TGTGCCAGCAGTTACCCAGAAGAGAACACTGAAGCTTTCTTT. This sequence encodes CASSYPEENTEAFF.

The chain uses TRBV6-6 and TRBJ1-2, with TRBD1 identical over 9 bases. Germline loops: CDR1 MNHNY, CDR2 SVGAGI (reference sequence). The CDR3 loop spans 14 amino acids. The trim removed 6 bases at V and 3 bases at J, leaving 5 bases unmatched. CDR3 amino acids: CASRQGQGDYGYTF. CDR3 nucleotide sequence: TGTGCCAGCAGGCAGGGACAGGGCGACTATGGCTACACCTTC.

The gene calls are TRBV30 and TRBJ2-3, with TRBD2 as a possible D gene (6 bases). V was cut by 3 bases and J by 5 bases, with 15 bases left in between. CDR3 length: 14 residues. Germline V gives CDR1 GTSNPN, CDR2 SVGIG (reference sequence). DNA of the CDR3: TGTGCCTGGAGCCGGAGGGAGGTCGGAGATACGCAGTATTTT. Amino acid sequence: CAWSRREVGDTQYF.

The rearrangement links TRBV10-3 to TRBJ2-2; the D gene is possibly TRBD2 (6 bases). Germline CDR1 ENHRY, CDR2 SYGVKD. The CDR3 contains 15 residues. The V and J ends lost 8 bases and 5 bases respectively, with 18 bases between them. The CDR3 is CAIGLAEGITGELFF. CDR3 nucleotide sequence: TGTGCCATCGGGTTAGCGGAGGGGATAACCGGGGAGCTGTTTTTT.

The genes are TRBV6-6 and TRBJ2-1, with D perhaps being TRBD1 or TRBD2 (6 bases each). Germline values: CDR1 MNHNY, CDR2 SVGAGI (reference sequence). Trimming pared 9 bases from V and 3 bases from J, leaving 18 bases between. The CDR3 totals 15 residues. CDR3 in DNA: TGTGCCAGTCACCCGGGGGCTGAGCTCTACAATGAGCAGTTCTTC. Translating gives CASHPGAELYNEQFF.

The sample holds a few counts of this clone. The chain carries TRBV2 and TRBJ2-5, with D possibly matching TRBD1 (5 bases). Germline V gene sequence: CDR1 SNHLY, CDR2 FYNNEI. V was clipped by 7 bases and J by 1 base, with 13 bases between them. The CDR3 extends over 14 amino acids. The DNA for the CDR3 is TGTGCCAGCAATAGGGGTCTTTCCCAAGAGACCCAGTACTTC. This sequence encodes CASNRGLSQETQYF.

CDR3 in DNA: TGTGCCAGCAGCTACCCGGGGACAGGGACCTACGAGCAGTACTTC. This sequence encodes CASSYPGTGTYEQYF. This chain uses TRBV2 with TRBJ2-7; 9 nucleotides line up with TRBD1. The germline V gene has CDR1 SNHLY and CDR2 FYNNEI. The CDR3 contains 15 residues. The trim removed 6 bases at V and 2 bases at J, leaving 8 bases unmatched. Using reference TRBV2 and TRBJ2-7 for the parts outside the CDR3, the full variable domain is EPEVTQTPSHQVTQMGQEVILRCVPISNHLYFYWYRQILGQKVEFLVSFYNNEISEKSEIFDDQFSVERPDGSNFTLKIRSTKLEDSAMYFCASSYPGTGTYEQYFGPGTRLTVT.

J is TRBJ1-1 and V is TRBV5-1; weak D call: TRBD1 (6 bases). V was pared by 0 bases and J by 2 bases, with 11 bases between. Germline-derived CDR1 and CDR2 are SGHRS and YFSETQ. The CDR3 has 15 amino acids. CDR3 in DNA: TGCGCCAGCAGCTTGGAACCGGGACATAACACTGAAGCTTTCTTT. Amino acid sequence: CASSLEPGHNTEAFF.

The chain has TRBV6-5 and TRBJ2-1; 14 nucleotides line up with TRBD2. V lost 5 bases to trimming and J lost 6 bases; unmatched junction nucleotides: 3. CDR3 length: 15 amino acids. CDR1 and CDR2 (germline): MNHEY, SVGAGI. For the CDR3, the DNA is TGTGCCAGCAGTCCGACTAGCGGGAGGGGCAATGAGCAGTTCTTC. The encoded protein is CASSPTSGRGNEQFF.

On this clone itself: This sample also contains other DNA sequences that code for the same CDR3. This sequence joins TRBV7-2 and TRBJ2-3; D gene unclear. Germline V gene sequence: CDR1 SGHTA, CDR2 FQGNSA. V lost 1 base and J lost 2, with 7 bases in between. The CDR3 extends over 14 amino acids. CDR3 amino acids: CASSLDRNTDTQYF. CDR3 in DNA: TGTGCCAGCAGCTTAGATCGAAACACAGATACGCAGTATTTT.

The chain has TRBV10-2 and TRBJ2-7; tentatively, D is TRBD1 or TRBD2 (5 bases each). The V and J ends lost 8 bases and 5 bases respectively, with 10 bases between them. The CDR3 length is 11 residues. CDR1 is WSHSY, CDR2 SAAADI, per germline. The DNA of the CDR3 is TGCGCCAGCGGGGGTTTCGACGAGCAGTACTTC. Encoded protein: CASGGFDEQYF.

As for this clone: Given a much more abundant clone one base away, this may be a read error. Distinct nucleotide sequences in the sample also encode this CDR3. This chain connects TRBV7-2 to TRBJ2-7; D ambiguous. The CDR3 runs 11 residues. V was cut by 4 bases and J by 3 bases, with 4 bases left in between. Germline V lookup: CDR1 SGHTA, CDR2 FQGNSA. The CDR3 spells CASSSDYEQYF. The CDR3 nucleotides read TGTGCCAGCAGCTCCGACTACGAGCAGTACTTC.

This clone appeared a few times. The same CDR3 can be traced to other DNA sequences in this sample. CDR3 DNA: TGTGCCAGCAGCGTAGGGGCAGATACGCAGTATTTT. This sequence encodes CASSVGADTQYF. The chain joins TRBV9 to TRBJ2-3; D call uncertain. Trimming took 0 bases from V and 4 from J, leaving 3 bases between them. In germline, CDR1 is SGDLS, CDR2 YYNGEE. The CDR3 contains 12 residues.

CDR3 sequence (DNA): TGTGCCAGCAGTGAAGGGCCAGTTGCCTACGAGCAGTACTTC. This codes for CASSEGPVAYEQYF. This chain joins TRBV2 and TRBJ2-7; D uncertain. Per the germline V gene, CDR1 is SNHLY and CDR2 is FYNNEI. Trimming took 1 base from V and 2 from J, leaving 9 bases between them. The CDR3 consists of 14 residues. The variable domain in full, completed from reference TRBV2 and TRBJ2-7, reads EPEVTQTPSHQVTQMGQEVILRCVPISNHLYFYWYRQILGQKVEFLVSFYNNEISEKSEIFDDQFSVERPDGSNFTLKIRSTKLEDSAMYFCASSEGPVAYEQYFGPGTRLTVT.

This chain connects TRBV9 to TRBJ2-3; the match to TRBD2 covers 8 bases. Germline V gives CDR1 SGDLS, CDR2 YYNGEE. This CDR3 is 16 amino acids long. J was trimmed by 2 bases and V by 0 bases; bases with no gene match: 5. The CDR3 DNA is TGTGCCAGCAGCGTAGCCGGGGGGGCAGTCACAGATACGCAGTATTTT. Its protein is CASSVAGGAVTDTQYF.

As regards this clone: One end of the junction does not line up with germline, which may come from a read error. The V gene is TRBV10-1, the J gene TRBJ2-7; no clear D. Germline values: CDR1 WNHNN, CDR2 SYGVQD (reference sequence). This CDR3 region has 14 residues. Written as DNA, the CDR3 is TGTTACAGCCCGCGACAAGGGCGATCCTACGAGCAGTACTTC. Protein product: CYSPRQGRSYEQYF.

This sequence joins TRBV28 and TRBJ2-3; 8 bases agree with TRBD2. V gave up 8 bases and J gave up 0 bases; unmatched junction bases: 4. This CDR3 comprises 14 residues. Germline CDR1 reads MDHEN; CDR2 reads SYDVKM. This CDR3 reads CASETSGSTDTQYF. CDR3 bases: TGTGCCAGCGAAACTAGCGGAAGCACAGATACGCAGTATTTT.